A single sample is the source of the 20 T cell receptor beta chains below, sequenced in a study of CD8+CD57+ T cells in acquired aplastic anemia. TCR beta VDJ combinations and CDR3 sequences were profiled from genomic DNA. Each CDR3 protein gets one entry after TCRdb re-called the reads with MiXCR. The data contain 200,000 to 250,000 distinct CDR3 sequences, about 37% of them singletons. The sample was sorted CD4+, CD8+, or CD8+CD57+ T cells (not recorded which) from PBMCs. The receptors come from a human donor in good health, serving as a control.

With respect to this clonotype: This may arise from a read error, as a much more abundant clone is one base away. CDR3 DNA: TGTGCCAGCAGCTTAGTAGTGACTAGCGGAGATACGCGGTATTTT. Protein: CASSLVVTSGDTRYF. The V and J genes are TRBV11-2 and TRBJ2-3; TRBD2 matches at 9 bases. Looked up from germline, CDR1 is SGHAT and CDR2 is FQNNGV. The CDR3 has 15 residues.

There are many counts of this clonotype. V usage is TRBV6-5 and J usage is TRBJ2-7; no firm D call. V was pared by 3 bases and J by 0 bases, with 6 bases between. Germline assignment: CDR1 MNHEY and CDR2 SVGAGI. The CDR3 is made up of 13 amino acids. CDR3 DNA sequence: TGTGCCAGCAGTTATCCTGGCTCCTACGAGCAGTACTTC. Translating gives CASSYPGSYEQYF.

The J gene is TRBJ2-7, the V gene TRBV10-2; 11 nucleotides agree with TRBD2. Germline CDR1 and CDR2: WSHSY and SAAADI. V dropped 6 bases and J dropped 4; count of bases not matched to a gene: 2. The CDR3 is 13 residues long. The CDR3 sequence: CASRGLAVYEQYF. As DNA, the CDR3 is TGCGCCAGCAGGGGACTAGCGGTTTACGAGCAGTACTTC.

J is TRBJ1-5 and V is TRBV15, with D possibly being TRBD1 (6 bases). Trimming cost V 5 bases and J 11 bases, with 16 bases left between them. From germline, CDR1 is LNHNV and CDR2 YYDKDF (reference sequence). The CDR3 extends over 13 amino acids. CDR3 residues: CATSRRDIGTQHF. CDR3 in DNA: TGTGCCACCAGCCGAAGGGACATCGGGACCCAGCATTTT. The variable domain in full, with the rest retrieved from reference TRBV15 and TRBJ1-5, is DAMVIQNPRYQVTQFGKPVTLSCSQTLNHNVMYWYQQKSSQAPKLLFHYYDKDFNNEADTPDNFQSRRPNTSFCFLDIRSPGLGDTAMYLCATSRRDIGTQHFGDGTRLSIL.

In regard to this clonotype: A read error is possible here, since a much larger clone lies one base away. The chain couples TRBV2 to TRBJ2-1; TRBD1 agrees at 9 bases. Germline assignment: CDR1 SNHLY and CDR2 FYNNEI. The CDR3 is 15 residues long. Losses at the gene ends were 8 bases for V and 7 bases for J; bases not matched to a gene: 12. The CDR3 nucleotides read TGTGCCAGCCTAAGTCCCGGGACAGGGATGAATGAGCAGTTCTTC. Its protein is CASLSPGTGMNEQFF.

CDR3: CASSIRAGTSGSQSSYEQYF. CDR3 in DNA: TGTGCCAGTAGTATCCGGGCCGGGACTAGCGGGAGTCAAAGCTCCTACGAGCAGTACTTC. V is TRBV19 and J is TRBJ2-7; 14 positions match TRBD2. The CDR3 has 20 amino acids. Germline V gene lookup returns CDR1 LNHDA and CDR2 SQIVND (reference sequence). V trimming: 3 bases; J trimming: 0 bases; junction bases outside the gene matches: 13.

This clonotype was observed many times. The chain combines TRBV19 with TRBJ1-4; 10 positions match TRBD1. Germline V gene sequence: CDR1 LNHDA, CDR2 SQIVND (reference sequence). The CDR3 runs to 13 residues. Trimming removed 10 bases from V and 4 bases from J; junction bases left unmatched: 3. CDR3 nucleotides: TGTGCCACCCGGGACAGGGGTAATGAAAAACTGTTTTTT. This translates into CATRDRGNEKLFF.

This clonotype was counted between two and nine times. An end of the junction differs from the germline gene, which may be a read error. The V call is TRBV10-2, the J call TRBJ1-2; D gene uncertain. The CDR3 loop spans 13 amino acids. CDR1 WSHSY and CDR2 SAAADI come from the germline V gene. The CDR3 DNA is TGTGCCTGCAGCCTGACGGACGGTGGTGGCTACACCTTC. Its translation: CACSLTDGGGYTF.

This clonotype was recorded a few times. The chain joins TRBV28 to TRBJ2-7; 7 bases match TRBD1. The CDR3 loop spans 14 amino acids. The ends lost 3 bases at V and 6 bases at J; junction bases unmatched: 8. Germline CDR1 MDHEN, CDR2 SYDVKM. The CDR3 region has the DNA TGTGCCAGCAGTTTGCCACAGGGGACCTCCGAGCAGTACTTC. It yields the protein CASSLPQGTSEQYF.

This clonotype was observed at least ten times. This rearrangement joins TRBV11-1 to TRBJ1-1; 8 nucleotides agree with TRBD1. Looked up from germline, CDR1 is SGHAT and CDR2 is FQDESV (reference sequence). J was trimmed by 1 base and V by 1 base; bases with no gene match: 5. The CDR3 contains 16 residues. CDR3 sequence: CASSLGGQGPNTEAFF. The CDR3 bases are TGTGCCAGCAGCTTAGGCGGACAGGGCCCGAACACTGAAGCTTTCTTT.

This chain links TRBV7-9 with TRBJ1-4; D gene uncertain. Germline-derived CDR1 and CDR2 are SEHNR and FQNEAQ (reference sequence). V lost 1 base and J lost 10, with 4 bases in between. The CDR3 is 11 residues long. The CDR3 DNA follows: TGTGCCAGCAGCTTAGGCGGAAAACTGTTTTTT. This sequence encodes CASSLGGKLFF.

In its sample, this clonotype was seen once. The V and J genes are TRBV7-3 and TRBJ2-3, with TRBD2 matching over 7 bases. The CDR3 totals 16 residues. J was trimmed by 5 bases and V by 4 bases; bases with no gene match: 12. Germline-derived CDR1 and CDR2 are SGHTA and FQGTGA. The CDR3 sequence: CASSSDRPSGRDTQYF. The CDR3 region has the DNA TGTGCCAGCAGCTCAGACCGCCCTAGCGGCAGAGATACGCAGTATTTT.

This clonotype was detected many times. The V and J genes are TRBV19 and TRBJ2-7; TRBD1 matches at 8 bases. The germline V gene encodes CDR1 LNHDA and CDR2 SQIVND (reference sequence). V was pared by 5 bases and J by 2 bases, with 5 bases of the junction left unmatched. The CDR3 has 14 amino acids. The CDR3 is CASSRRQGTYEQYF. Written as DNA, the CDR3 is TGTGCCAGTAGTCGTCGACAGGGGACCTACGAGCAGTACTTC.

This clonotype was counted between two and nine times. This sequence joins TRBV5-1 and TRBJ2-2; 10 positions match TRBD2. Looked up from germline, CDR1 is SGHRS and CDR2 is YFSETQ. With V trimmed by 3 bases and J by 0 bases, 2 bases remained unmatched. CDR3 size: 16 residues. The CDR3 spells CASSSLAGTNTGELFF. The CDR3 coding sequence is TGCGCCAGCAGCTCACTAGCGGGAACGAACACCGGGGAGCTGTTTTTT.

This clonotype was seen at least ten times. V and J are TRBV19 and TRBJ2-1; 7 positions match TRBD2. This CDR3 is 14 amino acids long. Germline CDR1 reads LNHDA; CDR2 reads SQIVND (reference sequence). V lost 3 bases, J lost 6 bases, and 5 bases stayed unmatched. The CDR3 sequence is CASSIQAGVNEQFF. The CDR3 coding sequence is TGTGCCAGTAGTATCCAGGCGGGAGTCAATGAGCAGTTCTTC.

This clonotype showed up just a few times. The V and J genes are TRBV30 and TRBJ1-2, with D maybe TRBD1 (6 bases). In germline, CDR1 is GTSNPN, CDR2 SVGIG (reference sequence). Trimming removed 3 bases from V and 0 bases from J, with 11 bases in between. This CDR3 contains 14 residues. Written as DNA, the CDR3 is TGTGCCTGGAGGGCAGGGGCCGCTAACTATGGCTACACCTTC. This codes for CAWRAGAANYGYTF.

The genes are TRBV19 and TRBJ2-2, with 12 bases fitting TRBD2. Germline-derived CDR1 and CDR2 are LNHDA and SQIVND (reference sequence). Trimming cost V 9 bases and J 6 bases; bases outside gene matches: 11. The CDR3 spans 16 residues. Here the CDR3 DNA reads TGTGCCAGCTCACCGCCTAGCGGGAGGGCCTCCGGGGAGCTGTTTTTT. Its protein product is CASSPPSGRASGELFF.

CDR3 nucleotide sequence: TGTGCCAGCAGCACGCGCTTCACATCGATGAATGAGCAGTTCTTC. It yields the protein CASSTRFTSMNEQFF. The chain has TRBV11-2 and TRBJ2-1, with unresolved D. Deletions cut 5 bases from V and 7 bases from J, with 18 bases between. The length of the CDR3 is 15 residues. The germline CDR1 and CDR2 sequences are SGHAT and FQNNGV.

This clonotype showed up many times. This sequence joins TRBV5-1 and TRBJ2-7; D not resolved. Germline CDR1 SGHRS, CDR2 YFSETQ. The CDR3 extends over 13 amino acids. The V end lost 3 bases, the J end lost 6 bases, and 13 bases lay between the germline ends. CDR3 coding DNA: TGCGCCAGCAGCTCCACGGCCTCTTTCGAGCAGTACTTC. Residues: CASSSTASFEQYF.

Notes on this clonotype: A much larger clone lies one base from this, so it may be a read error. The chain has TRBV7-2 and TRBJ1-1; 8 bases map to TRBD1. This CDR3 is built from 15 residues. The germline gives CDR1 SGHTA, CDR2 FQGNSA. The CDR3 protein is CASSFRTGLNTEASF. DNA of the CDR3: TGTGCCAGCAGCTTCCGGACAGGGCTGAACACTGAAGCTTCCTTT. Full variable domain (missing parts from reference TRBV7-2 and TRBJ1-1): GAGVSQSPSNKVTEKGKDVELRCDPISGHTALYWYRQSLGQGLEFLIYFQGNSAPDKSGLPSDRFSAERTGGSVSTLTIQRTQQEDSAVYLCASSFRTGLNTEASFGQGTRLTVV.